What follows describes a single T cell receptor (beta chain). Its antigen remains unidentified. This CDR3 contains 16 residues. Constant-region reverse primers amplified full-length variable regions, followed by semi-nested Nested Universal Primer A PCR. TCRdb reanalysed the 5' RACE reads using MiXCR and keeps one entry per CDR3 protein. The sample includes roughly 54,000 distinct CDR3 sequences, 17% of them seen just once. CD25-based Treg depletion was applied to purified naive CD4+ T cells. Broader study findings: In terms of TCR gene usage, tumor memory CD4+ T cells clustered together with blood and lymph node memory CD4+ cells, as well as with lymph node naive CD4+ cells.

This TCR came from a female donor with breast cancer. Sequenced sample: naive CD4+ T cells sorted from blood. As for subset: naive CD4+ T cells, CD4+CD45RA+CD25-. V usage is TRBV12-2 and J usage is TRBJ1-3. TRBV12-2 is assigned pseudogene status. The DNA of the CDR3 is TGTGCAAGTCGCTCCTTTTTCGGGTTCTCTGGAAACACCATATATTTT. Amino acid sequence: CASRSFFGFSGNTIYF.